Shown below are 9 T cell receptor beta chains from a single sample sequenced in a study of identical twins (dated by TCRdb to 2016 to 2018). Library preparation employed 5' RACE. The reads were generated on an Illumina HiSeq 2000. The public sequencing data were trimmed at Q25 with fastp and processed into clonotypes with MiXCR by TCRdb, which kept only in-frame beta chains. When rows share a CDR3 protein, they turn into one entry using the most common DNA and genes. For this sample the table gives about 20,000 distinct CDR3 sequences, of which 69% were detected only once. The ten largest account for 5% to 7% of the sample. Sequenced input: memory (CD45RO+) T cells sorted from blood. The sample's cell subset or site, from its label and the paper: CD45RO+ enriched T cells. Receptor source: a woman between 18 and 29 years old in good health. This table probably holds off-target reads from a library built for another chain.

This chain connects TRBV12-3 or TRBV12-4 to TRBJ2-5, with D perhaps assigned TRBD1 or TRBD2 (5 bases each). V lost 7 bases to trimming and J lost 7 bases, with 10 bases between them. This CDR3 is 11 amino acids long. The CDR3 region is CASTPGGTQYF. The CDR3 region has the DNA TGTGCCAGCACTCCTGGGGGGACCCAGTACTTC.

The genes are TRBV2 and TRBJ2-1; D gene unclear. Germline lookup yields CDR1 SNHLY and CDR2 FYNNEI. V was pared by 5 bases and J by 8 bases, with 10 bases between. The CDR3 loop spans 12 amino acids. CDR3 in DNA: TGTGCCAGCAGTCAGACCCGGGATGAGCAGTTCTTC. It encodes CASSQTRDEQFF.

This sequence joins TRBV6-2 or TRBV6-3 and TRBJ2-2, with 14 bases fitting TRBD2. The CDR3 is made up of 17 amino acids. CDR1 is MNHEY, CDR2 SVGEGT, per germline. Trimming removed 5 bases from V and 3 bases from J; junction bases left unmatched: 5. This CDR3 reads CASSRGLAGGYTGELFF. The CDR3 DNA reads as TGTGCCAGCAGTAGAGGACTAGCGGGAGGTTACACCGGGGAGCTGTTTTTT.

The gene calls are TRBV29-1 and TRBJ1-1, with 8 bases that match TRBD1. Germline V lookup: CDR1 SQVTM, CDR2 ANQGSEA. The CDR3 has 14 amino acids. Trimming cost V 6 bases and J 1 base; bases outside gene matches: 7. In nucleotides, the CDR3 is TGCAGCGTGGCCCAGGGGGCGTCGAACACTGAAGCTTTCTTT. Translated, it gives CSVAQGASNTEAFF.

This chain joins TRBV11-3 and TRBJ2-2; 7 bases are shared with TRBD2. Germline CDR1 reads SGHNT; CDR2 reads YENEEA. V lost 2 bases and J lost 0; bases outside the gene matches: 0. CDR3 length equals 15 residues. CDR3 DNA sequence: TGTGCCAGCAGCTTAACTAGCGCGAACACCGGGGAGCTGTTTTTT. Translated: CASSLTSANTGELFF.

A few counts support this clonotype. CDR3 region: CASLTGTSGQETQYF. The CDR3, as DNA: TGTGCCAGCCTGACCGGGACTAGCGGCCAAGAGACCCAGTACTTC. The chain links TRBV6-2 or TRBV6-3 to TRBJ2-5, with 11 positions matching TRBD2. Germline CDR1 reads MNHEY; CDR2 reads SVGEGT. With 8 bases clipped from V and 1 base from J, the junction kept 6 bases outside the gene matches. The CDR3 has 15 residues.

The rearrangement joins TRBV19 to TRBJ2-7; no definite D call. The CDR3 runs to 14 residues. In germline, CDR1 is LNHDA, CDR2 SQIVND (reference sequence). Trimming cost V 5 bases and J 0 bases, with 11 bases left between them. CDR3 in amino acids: CASSSQGRSYEQYF. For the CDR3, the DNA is TGTGCCAGTAGTTCGCAAGGGCGCTCCTACGAGCAGTACTTC.

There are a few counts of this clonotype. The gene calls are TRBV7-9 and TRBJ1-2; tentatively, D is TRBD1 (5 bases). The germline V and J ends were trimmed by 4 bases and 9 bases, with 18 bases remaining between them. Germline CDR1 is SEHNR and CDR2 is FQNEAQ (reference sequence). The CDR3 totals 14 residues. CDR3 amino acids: CASSYRTRRNRYTF. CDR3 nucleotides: TGTGCCAGCAGCTACCGGACACGGAGGAATCGCTACACCTTC.

The CDR3 is CASSLEARPGLGDTQYF. CDR3 nucleotide sequence: TGTGCCAGCAGCTTAGAGGCCAGGCCCGGGCTTGGGGATACGCAGTATTTT. The chain combines TRBV11-3 with TRBJ2-3; D uncertain. V gave up 0 bases and J gave up 6 bases, with 19 bases separating them. Germline CDR1 and CDR2: SGHNT and YENEEA. There are 17 residues in the CDR3.